This T cell receptor (beta chain) is from a study of shared clonotypes between healthy human individuals. Study-wide points: It was the few donors that limited the genetic and exposure-history diversity represented. Clonotype sharing across a few donors was observed for around 5% of naive CD4 clonotypes.

Each sorted subset replicate got 200 ng genomic DNA, 30,000 or so genomes. The repertoire was sequenced with immunoSEQ multiplex PCR; TCRdb's copy has only in-frame clones and lacks some. Here the sample spans about 2.1 million clones, roughly 93% being singletons. It was CD45RO-negative cells, positively selected for CCR7, that made up naive CD8 cells, with terminally differentiated effector memory CD45RA+ cells excluded. V shed 2 bases and J shed 0 bases, with 7 bases lying between them. The CDR3 loop spans 14 amino acids. Germline-derived CDR1 and CDR2 are MNHEY and SVGAGI. To note about this clone: Its antigen is currently unknown. In the same sample, other DNA sequences code for this CDR3.

This clonotype was obtained from a man between 18 and 35 years old in good health. Some clones in this sample may be carry-over from other donors' samples. What was sequenced was naive CD8+ T cells from PBMCs. The rearrangement links TRBV6-5 to TRBJ1-1; no definite D call. CDR3 sequence (DNA): TGTGCCAGCAGTTACAGGGCTTTGAACACTGAAGCTTTCTTT. Amino acids: CASSYRALNTEAFF.